A selection of T cell receptor beta chains follows, all from one sample in a study of blood T cell repertoires in COVID-19. Some clones are missing from TCRdb's copy, which holds only in-frame ones; the method was immunoSEQ multiplex PCR. In the table there are tens of thousands of clones, around nine tenths of which are singletons. The sequenced sample consisted of peripheral blood. These receptors were collected from a man older than 75 with active or convalescent COVID-19. CDR3s include the opening cysteine and the closing phenylalanine or tryptophan. D genes are given only for firm matches. Only some rows state a clone size, as once, few, many or a class for expanded clones.

v_call	j_call	cdr3_length	clone_size	d_call	cdr3_aa	cdr3_nt
TRBV19	TRBJ1-4	16	-	-	CASLNRAGPTNEKLFF	TGTGCCAGTCTAAACAGGGCGGGCCCAACTAATGAAAAACTGTTTTTT
TRBV29-1	TRBJ2-2	13	few	-	CSAGERDTGELFF	TGCAGCGCTGGGGAGCGGGACACCGGGGAGCTGTTTTTT
TRBV5-1	TRBJ1-6	15	-	-	CASSLEGLNNSPLHF	TGCGCCAGCAGCTTGGAGGGACTCAATAATTCACCCCTCCACTTT
TRBV3-1/TRBV3-2	TRBJ1-6	15	few	-	CASSPTAGWWSPLHF	TGTGCCAGCAGCCCAACCGCGGGGTGGTGGTCACCCCTCCACTTT
TRBV5-1	TRBJ1-3	14	-	TRBD1	CASSSQGETHTIYF	TGCGCCAGCAGCTCACAGGGGGAGACCCACACCATATATTTT
TRBV6-4	TRBJ1-5	15	-	TRBD1	CASSADRGSNQPQHF	TGTGCCAGCAGCGCGGACAGGGGAAGCAATCAGCCCCAGCATTTT
TRBV6-4	TRBJ1-1	15	-	-	CASSVGSGGNTEAFF	TGTGCCAGCAGTGTTGGGTCCGGGGGAAACACTGAAGCTTTCTTT
TRBV5-5	TRBJ1-6	14	-	-	CASSFDKTNSPLHF	TGTGCCAGCAGCTTCGACAAAACTAATTCACCCCTCCACTTT
TRBV5-1	TRBJ1-4	16	-	TRBD1	CASSVSRQGRGEKLFF	TGCGCCAGCAGCGTAAGTCGACAGGGACGCGGTGAAAAACTGTTTTTT
TRBV5-1	TRBJ1-1	14	-	TRBD1	CASSLEWDRVEAFF	TGCGCCAGCAGCTTGGAGTGGGACAGGGTTGAAGCTTTCTTT
TRBV3-1/TRBV3-2	TRBJ2-5	19	-	TRBD2	CASSQVVSGGAKYQETQYF	TGTGCCAGCAGCCAAGTGGTTAGCGGGGGGGCCAAGTACCAAGAGACCCAGTACTTC
TRBV3-1/TRBV3-2	TRBJ2-3	17	-	TRBD1	CASSQGRTGWGTDTQYF	TGTGCCAGCAGCCAAGGGCGGACAGGTTGGGGCACAGATACGCAGTATTTT
TRBV5-4	TRBJ1-1	16	-	-	CASSLWGGGMNTEAFF	TGTGCCAGCAGCTTGTGGGGGGGAGGGATGAACACTGAAGCTTTCTTT
TRBV5-6	TRBJ1-1	15	-	TRBD1	CASSLVDRGRTEAFF	TGTGCCAGCAGCTTGGTAGACAGGGGGAGGACTGAAGCTTTCTTT
TRBV14	TRBJ2-2	18	-	TRBD1	CASSLLWTGGPRTGELFF	TGTGCCAGCAGCCTGCTGTGGACAGGGGGCCCGAGGACCGGGGAGCTGTTTTTT
TRBV18	TRBJ1-2	15	-	-	CASSPYDRSLYGYTF	TGTGCCAGCTCACCATATGACAGGTCCCTATATGGCTACACCTTC
TRBV5-4	TRBJ1-2	14	-	TRBD1	CASTTGGAIYGYTF	TGTGCCAGCACGACAGGGGGCGCGATCTATGGCTACACCTTC
TRBV19	TRBJ2-5	14	-	TRBD1	CASSIGTGLKTQYF	TGTGCCAGTAGTATCGGGACAGGGTTAAAGACCCAGTACTTC
TRBV7-2	TRBJ2-1	13	-	-	CASSLWENTEQFF	TGTGCCAGCAGCTTATGGGAGAATACGGAGCAGTTCTTC
TRBV27	TRBJ2-1	14	-	TRBD1	CASRDSNSYNEQFF	TGTGCCAGTAGGGACAGTAACTCCTACAATGAGCAGTTCTTC
TRBV4-2	TRBJ2-5	18	-	TRBD2	CASSQDEVGGGRQETQYF	TGTGCCAGCAGCCAAGATGAGGTCGGCGGGGGTCGTCAAGAGACCCAGTACTTC
TRBV6-5	TRBJ1-1	14	once	TRBD1	CASSRTGGHTEAFF	TGTGCCAGCAGTCGCACAGGGGGCCACACTGAAGCTTTCTTT
TRBV3-1/TRBV3-2	TRBJ2-1	15	-	TRBD1	CASSPAGQGGNEQFF	TGTGCCAGCAGCCCTGCAGGACAGGGGGGAAATGAGCAGTTCTTC
TRBV7-9	TRBJ1-1	13	-	-	CASSLQGNTEAFF	TGTGCCAGCAGCTTGCAGGGGAACACTGAAGCTTTCTTT
TRBV9	TRBJ2-4	11	-	-	CASSGENIQYF	TGTGCCAGCAGCGGCGAAAACATTCAGTACTTC
TRBV18	TRBJ1-1	14	-	-	CASSPAGLNTEAFF	TGTGCCAGCTCACCGGCAGGGTTGAACACTGAAGCTTTCTTT